This T cell receptor beta chain came from a study of blood T cell repertoires in COVID-19. Looking at the study overall: The origin of the acute and convalescent COVID-19 samples was the United States, Italy and Spain.

Using immunoSEQ multiplex PCR, the repertoire was profiled, and TCRdb retains in-frame clones only, with some absent. Altogether some 390,000 clones are present, 80% to 90% being singletons, with the ten largest covering more than 0.95%. The clonotype comes from a man between 25 and 39 years old who had recovered from COVID-19. What was sequenced was PBMCs or T cells enriched from blood (not recorded which).

The CDR3 DNA reads as TGTGCCAGCAGCGTTACTAGCGGGGGTAACAATGAGCAGTTCTTC. It yields the protein CASSVTSGGNNEQFF. This chain joins TRBV7-2 and TRBJ2-1; 11 nucleotides line up with TRBD2. Germline loops: CDR1 SGHTA, CDR2 FQGNSA. The V gene end was trimmed by 5 bases and the J gene end by 5 bases; junction bases not matched to a gene: 5. The CDR3 has 15 residues.